Sequencing of this T cell receptor beta chain was carried out in a study of blood T cell repertoires in COVID-19. The protocol was immunoSEQ multiplex PCR, while the TCRdb copy is restricted to in-frame clones and leaves out a portion. This sample has tens of thousands of clones, with over 70% found just once. The CDR3 is 16 residues long. The J segment lost 5 bases and the V segment lost 3 bases, leaving 6 bases of the junction unmatched. Germline V lookup: CDR1 SGHDN, CDR2 FVKESK. The chain recombines TRBV14 with TRBJ2-5; 13 positions match TRBD2. The TCR originated in a human donor in a cohort sampled during active COVID-19. Source material: peripheral blood. The CDR3 here is CASSQRTSGGSETQYF. DNA for the CDR3: TGTGCCAGCAGCCAGAGGACTAGCGGGGGATCCGAGACCCAGTACTTC.